Each of the 29 T cell receptor beta chains below was sequenced from the same sample in a study of shared clonotypes between healthy human individuals. Repertoires were generated with immunoSEQ multiplex PCR, while TCRdb's copy carries only in-frame clones and drops some. This table has about 2.4 million clones, over 85% appearing once. The source material was naive CD4+ T cells sorted from blood. Specified subset: CD45RA+ positively selected. The receptors derive from a man aged 18 to 30 in good health.

The chain has TRBV9 and TRBJ1-3; 8 positions agree with TRBD1. The junction had 18 bases not matched to a gene; V was cut back by 4 bases and J by 0 bases. From germline, CDR1 is SGDLS and CDR2 YYNGEE. CDR3 length: 20 amino acids. DNA for the CDR3: TGTGCCAGCAGCCCACACAGTCCCGGGACAGGAGAATACTCTGGAAACACCATATATTTT. Its translation: CASSPHSPGTGEYSGNTIYF.

The chain carries TRBV5-1 and TRBJ2-1; no clear D gene. CDR3 length: 14 amino acids. The V end lost 2 bases, the J end lost 8 bases, and 14 bases lay between the germline ends. From germline, CDR1 is SGHRS and CDR2 YFSETQ. CDR3 protein: CASSFDIPKDEQFF. CDR3 sequence (DNA): TGCGCCAGCAGCTTCGACATTCCGAAGGATGAGCAGTTCTTC.

The J gene is TRBJ2-1, the V gene TRBV11-2, with 9 bases lining up with TRBD1. This CDR3 region has 17 residues. The trim removed 1 base at V and 0 bases at J, leaving 4 bases unmatched. The germline gives CDR1 SGHAT, CDR2 FQNNGV. The CDR3 DNA sequence: TGTGCCAGCAGCTTAGCTACAGGGGGCTTCTCCTACAATGAGCAGTTCTTC. It specifies CASSLATGGFSYNEQFF.

The CDR3 nucleotides read TGTGCCAGCAGATTACACGGAAAATCGGCCGAGCAGTACTTC. Translation: CASRLHGKSAEQYF. The genes are TRBV7-3 and TRBJ2-7; D gene uncertain. The CDR3 length is 14 residues. Trimming left V 6 bases short and J 6 bases short, with 18 bases between. Germline CDR1 and CDR2: SGHTA and FQGTGA.

Here the CDR3 reads CASSIIAGGHNEQFF. In DNA form, the CDR3 reads TGTGCCAGCAGTATAATAGCGGGAGGGCACAATGAGCAGTTCTTC. The gene calls are TRBV25-1 and TRBJ2-1; TRBD2 agrees at 11 bases. The CDR3 has 15 amino acids. Germline lookup yields CDR1 MGHDK and CDR2 SYGVNS. After removal of 5 bases from V and 5 bases from J, the junction contained 5 bases not matched to a gene.

The gene calls are TRBV10-1 and TRBJ2-5, with 8 bases identical to TRBD2. Germline V gives CDR1 WNHNN, CDR2 SYGVQD (reference sequence). This CDR3 region has 12 residues. The V and J ends lost 6 bases and 5 bases, in that order; junction bases with no gene match: 2. CDR3 in amino acids: CASSPGGETQYF. In nucleotides, the CDR3 is TGCGCCAGCAGCCCGGGGGGGGAGACCCAGTACTTC.

The CDR3 coding sequence is TGTGCCAGCAGCCAAGAAAAGCGTCCCCAAGAGACCCAGTACTTC. As protein: CASSQEKRPQETQYF. The chain recombines TRBV14 with TRBJ2-5; D remains ambiguous. CDR3 length: 15 residues. Trimming removed 0 bases from V and 1 base from J, with 9 bases in between. Per the germline V gene, CDR1 is SGHDN and CDR2 is FVKESK.

The chain has TRBV19 and TRBJ2-1; the match to TRBD1 covers 7 bases. The CDR3 spans 14 residues. Unmatched junction bases numbered 8, after V lost 7 bases and J lost 5 bases. Germline CDR1 and CDR2: LNHDA and SQIVND (reference sequence). The CDR3 sequence: CASTRGGLNNEQFF. CDR3 DNA: TGTGCCAGTACTCGAGGGGGCCTCAACAATGAGCAGTTCTTC.

A word on this clone: This same CDR3 is encoded by further DNA sequences in the sample. The chain is built from TRBV5-1 and TRBJ2-5; D is tentatively TRBD1 or TRBD2 (5 bases each). Trimming stripped 0 bases from V and 2 bases from J, with 11 bases between. The CDR3 length is 15 residues. CDR1 SGHRS and CDR2 YFSETQ come from the germline V gene. In nucleotides, the CDR3 is TGCGCCAGCAGCTTGGGGGGGAGCGGACAAGAGACCCAGTACTTC. It specifies CASSLGGSGQETQYF.

This sequence joins TRBV14 and TRBJ2-5, with no clear D. The CDR3 runs 15 residues. V was trimmed by 4 bases and J by 5 bases, leaving 17 bases between them. In germline, CDR1 is SGHDN, CDR2 FVKESK. The CDR3 DNA follows: TGTGCCAGCAGCCCCAGTGATTACAGAAGGGAGACCCAGTACTTC. It translates to CASSPSDYRRETQYF.

The chain recombines TRBV9 with TRBJ1-2; weak D call: TRBD1 (6 bases). This CDR3 has 15 amino acids. Trimming left V 3 bases short and J 5 bases short, with 17 bases between. Germline V gene sequence: CDR1 SGDLS, CDR2 YYNGEE. For the CDR3, the DNA is TGTGCCAGCAGCGCCCTCGACAGGCCTCTTTATGGCTACACCTTC. Its protein is CASSALDRPLYGYTF.

The chain carries TRBV5-6 and TRBJ1-5, with TRBD1 identical over 7 bases. This CDR3 comprises 14 residues. Looked up from germline, CDR1 is SGHDT and CDR2 is YYEEEE. Trimming removed 3 bases from V and 6 bases from J; junction bases left unmatched: 6. The CDR3 region is CASSSTGNGQPQHF. The CDR3 region has the DNA TGTGCCAGCAGCTCGACAGGGAATGGTCAGCCCCAGCATTTT.

This CDR3 is CASSKAGQHYEQYF. CDR3 nucleotides: TGTGCCAGCAGCAAAGCGGGACAGCACTACGAGCAGTACTTC. V usage is TRBV21-1 and J usage is TRBJ2-7; TRBD1 is taken as the D call from the table, unchecked against the DNA. TRBV21-1 corresponds to a pseudogene. The CDR3 contains 14 residues.

This clone was observed a handful of times. The chain is built from TRBV19 and TRBJ2-7; D unresolved. CDR1 LNHDA and CDR2 SQIVND come from the germline V gene (reference sequence). The CDR3 totals 13 residues. V was trimmed by 4 bases and J by 2 bases, leaving 9 bases between them. CDR3 loop: CASSTDGAYEQYF. The CDR3 coding sequence is TGTGCCAGTAGTACGGACGGAGCCTACGAGCAGTACTTC.

The chain employs TRBV19 and TRBJ2-7; a possible D gene is TRBD1 (5 bases). CDR1 is LNHDA, CDR2 SQIVND, per germline (reference sequence). The CDR3 has 15 amino acids. Between the trimmed V and J ends, which lost 6 bases and 6 bases, there was a span of 21 bases. The CDR3 loop is CASSPIQAPASEQYF. CDR3 in DNA: TGTGCCAGTAGCCCAATACAGGCCCCGGCCTCCGAGCAGTACTTC.

The rearrangement joins TRBV7-2 to TRBJ1-4, with a possible D match to TRBD1 (6 bases). The length of the CDR3 is 15 residues. CDR1 is SGHTA, CDR2 FQGNSA, per germline. With 6 bases removed from V and 3 bases from J, the gap between germline ends came to 14 bases. CDR3: CASSHLRGPNEKLFF. As DNA, the CDR3 is TGTGCCAGCAGTCATCTACGGGGGCCTAATGAAAAACTGTTTTTT.

The chain joins TRBV27 to TRBJ2-5; 11 nucleotides line up with TRBD1. The V gene's germline CDR1 is MNHEY and CDR2 SMNVEV (reference sequence). V lost 0 bases and J lost 2; bases outside the gene matches: 5. This CDR3 is 17 amino acids long. CDR3 region: CASSLSMGDRGQETQYF. As DNA, the CDR3 is TGTGCCAGCAGTTTATCGATGGGGGACAGGGGGCAAGAGACCCAGTACTTC.

This chain joins TRBV18 and TRBJ2-1; TRBD2 aligns across 9 bases. Germline CDR1 is KGHSH and CDR2 is LQKENI. The J segment lost 3 bases and the V segment lost 3 bases, leaving 9 bases of the junction unmatched. The CDR3 consists of 17 residues. The chain's CDR3 is CASSPRLLAGDYNEQFF. CDR3 in DNA: TGTGCCAGCTCACCCCGCCTACTAGCGGGCGACTACAATGAGCAGTTCTTC.

This clone was observed a single time. This chain connects TRBV5-6 to TRBJ2-5, with D maybe TRBD1 (5 bases). The CDR3 runs to 13 residues. Germline CDR1 reads SGHDT; CDR2 reads YYEEEE. Trimming took 0 bases from V and 7 from J, leaving 10 bases between them. CDR3: CASSLAGFGTQYF. The CDR3 nucleotides are TGTGCCAGCAGCTTGGCAGGGTTTGGGACCCAGTACTTC.

The chain joins TRBV19 to TRBJ2-4, with 8 bases identical to TRBD1. Germline loops: CDR1 LNHDA, CDR2 SQIVND (reference sequence). Germline trimming cut 1 base from V and 8 bases from J; bases unmatched to any gene: 7. This CDR3 has 15 residues. CDR3 in amino acids: CASSIGQGPMYIQYF. The CDR3 nucleotides are TGTGCCAGTAGTATAGGACAGGGGCCAATGTACATTCAGTACTTC.

The chain recombines TRBV5-1 with TRBJ2-7; D might be TRBD1 or TRBD2, each matching 5 bases. The CDR3 length is 15 residues. V was trimmed by 4 bases and J by 0 bases, leaving 14 bases between them. Germline loops: CDR1 SGHRS, CDR2 YFSETQ. CDR3 coding DNA: TGCGCCAGCAGCCACTTGGGACCTAGCTCCTACGAGCAGTACTTC. Residues: CASSHLGPSSYEQYF.

This clone was detected only a few times. The J gene is TRBJ1-5, the V gene TRBV10-3; TRBD1 agrees at 8 bases. Germline CDR1 and CDR2: ENHRY and SYGVKD. This CDR3 is 16 amino acids long. V lost 4 bases and J lost 2; bases outside the gene matches: 7. As DNA, the CDR3 is TGTGCCATCAGTGCCGGTCCGACAGGGGGCAATCAGCCCCAGCATTTT. This gives the protein CAISAGPTGGNQPQHF.

V and J are TRBV6-1 and TRBJ2-7; a possible D gene is TRBD2 (5 bases). CDR3 size: 14 residues. Germline V gene sequence: CDR1 MNHNS, CDR2 SASEGT. V was cut by 6 bases and J by 0 bases, with 12 bases left in between. DNA for the CDR3: TGTGCCAGCAGGGCGCCCGGAGGCTCCTACGAGCAGTACTTC. It translates to CASRAPGGSYEQYF.

The gene calls are TRBV2 and TRBJ2-1; the D gene could be TRBD1 or TRBD2 (5 bases each). CDR1 and CDR2 from the germline V gene are SNHLY and FYNNEI. The CDR3 covers 13 residues. V lost 6 bases to trimming and J lost 9 bases, with 15 bases between them. CDR3 in amino acids: CASRNMGGGEQFF. The CDR3 DNA follows: TGTGCCAGCAGGAATATGGGTGGGGGTGAGCAGTTCTTC.

This rearrangement joins TRBV5-1 to TRBJ1-1; tentative D call: TRBD1 (5 bases). The germline V gene encodes CDR1 SGHRS and CDR2 YFSETQ. V was shortened by 6 bases and J by 1 base, with 16 bases between the two germline ends. CDR3 length: 15 amino acids. The CDR3 sequence is CASTRTGTANTEAFF. The CDR3 nucleotides are TGCGCCAGCACCAGGACCGGGACCGCGAACACTGAAGCTTTCTTT.

The V call is TRBV27, the J call TRBJ2-1; 8 nucleotides agree with TRBD2. Germline V lookup: CDR1 MNHEY, CDR2 SMNVEV (reference sequence). After removal of 2 bases from V and 8 bases from J, the junction contained 23 bases not matched to a gene. The CDR3 consists of 20 residues. CDR3 DNA sequence: TGTGCCAGCAGTTTAAAGTGGGGATCGATCCATAGCGGGGTCTTGTATGAGCAGTTCTTC. Translating gives CASSLKWGSIHSGVLYEQFF.

This chain uses TRBV6-1 with TRBJ1-3, with no clear D. V lost 8 bases and J 0 bases, leaving 8 bases between the germline ends. Germline assignment: CDR1 MNHNS and CDR2 SASEGT. CDR3 length: 13 amino acids. CDR3 sequence (DNA): TGTGCCAGCCAGACGTTCTCTGGAAACACCATATATTTT. Translated: CASQTFSGNTIYF.

The genes are TRBV5-1 and TRBJ1-5; weak D call: TRBD1 (6 bases). V lost 2 bases to trimming and J lost 7 bases, with 10 bases between them. Germline V gives CDR1 SGHRS, CDR2 YFSETQ. CDR3 length equals 13 residues. The CDR3 DNA follows: TGCGCCAGCAGCTTAACGGGGGCCCAGCCCCAGCATTTT. This gives the protein CASSLTGAQPQHF. Drawing the rest from reference TRBV5-1 and TRBJ1-5, the complete variable domain is KAGVTQTPRYLIKTRGQQVTLSCSPISGHRSVSWYQQTPGQGLQFLFEYFSETQRNKGNFPGRFSGRQFSNSRSEMNVSTLELGDSALYLCASSLTGAQPQHFGDGTRLSIL.

The chain recombines TRBV10-3 with TRBJ2-2; 15 bases map to TRBD2. CDR1 ENHRY and CDR2 SYGVKD come from the germline V gene. The trim removed 10 bases at V and 3 bases at J, leaving 6 bases unmatched. The CDR3 spans 16 residues. CDR3 sequence reads: CATGLAGGPYTGELFF. CDR3 sequence (DNA): TGTGCCACCGGACTAGCGGGAGGGCCGTACACCGGGGAGCTGTTTTTT.